The clone carrying this TCR beta chain was found a few times. Its antigen remains unidentified. Looked up from germline, CDR1 is SGHRS and CDR2 is YFSETQ. The CDR3 is 15 amino acids. The ends lost 6 bases at V and 8 bases at J; junction bases unmatched: 14. This entry belongs to a study of beta chain features in type 1 diabetes. About the study: About 110,000,000 sorted cells were examined across all samples. Study conclusions and caveats: Type 1 diabetes patients had TCRB CDR3s that were shorter (moderately but significantly so) in all four CD4+ subsets. The cDNA sequencing approach could over-represent high-TCR-expressing cells.

The entirety of the isolated RNA underwent reverse transcription, so expressed TCRB transcripts were sequenced. Approximately 3.6 million reads, on average, came from each naive, central memory and regulatory T cell sample. Profiled with immunoSEQ multiplex PCR; TCRdb holds only in-frame clones, not every one. The table lists 600,000 to 750,000 clones, over 10% of them singletons, with around 0.12% in the top ten. Each sorted population was over 95% pure. This chain uses TRBV5-1 with TRBJ2-1, with 7 bases matching TRBD1. Sequencing was done on a sample of naive CD4+ T cells from blood. The sequence was collected from a young man with type 1 diabetes. This CDR3 is CASTTGDYFNHEQFF. CDR3 sequence (DNA): TGCGCCAGCACAACAGGGGATTATTTTAACCATGAGCAGTTCTTC. Together with reference TRBV5-1 and TRBJ2-1, the CDR3 gives the full variable domain: KAGVTQTPRYLIKTRGQQVTLSCSPISGHRSVSWYQQTPGQGLQFLFEYFSETQRNKGNFPGRFSGRQFSNSRSEMNVSTLELGDSALYLCASTTGDYFNHEQFFGPGTRLTVL.